This passage covers 30 T cell receptor beta chains from one sample sequenced in a study of molecular identifiers for immune sequencing clone quantification. TCRdb fed the PCR reads into MiXCR, producing one record per CDR3 protein. The top ten hold under 0.8% of the sample, which has about half a million distinct CDR3 sequences, 25% seen once. The specimen was naive CD8+ T cells from blood, with Jurkat cell RNA spiked in. The subset here: FACS-sorted CD8+CD4-CCR7+CD45RA+ naive T cells. These receptors all stem from a human donor in good health. Some libraries in this study had Jurkat cell RNA spiked in.

This clonotype was counted between two and nine times. The V call is TRBV19, the J call TRBJ2-5; D is unclear. This CDR3 spans 13 amino acids. Germline V gene sequence: CDR1 LNHDA, CDR2 SQIVND (reference sequence). Trimming left V 3 bases short and J 6 bases short, with 11 bases between. CDR3 protein: CASSILFDKTQYF. DNA of the CDR3: TGTGCCAGTAGTATTCTTTTTGACAAGACCCAGTACTTC.

V usage is TRBV30 and J usage is TRBJ2-3; tentative D call: TRBD1 (6 bases). Per the germline V gene, CDR1 is GTSNPN and CDR2 is SVGIG (reference sequence). The CDR3 covers 17 residues. The germline V and J ends were trimmed by 3 bases and 2 bases, with 21 bases remaining between them. The CDR3 sequence: CAWSMRRADRFTDTQYF. The CDR3 DNA reads TGTGCCTGGAGCATGCGAAGAGCGGACAGATTCACAGATACGCAGTATTTT.

This clonotype has more than one count but fewer than ten. This chain links TRBV28 with TRBJ2-2; D remains unclear. CDR1 and CDR2 (germline): MDHEN, SYDVKM. Trimming stripped 4 bases from V and 4 bases from J, with 13 bases between. The CDR3 contains 15 residues. The CDR3 nucleotides read TGTGCCAGCAGTTCCACAAAAGAGAGCACCGGGGAGCTGTTTTTT. Its translation: CASSSTKESTGELFF.

The table lists this clonotype with a few counts. The genes are TRBV20-1 and TRBJ2-4; 11 bases fit TRBD1. Germline V lookup: CDR1 DFQATT, CDR2 SNEGSKA (reference sequence). J lost 10 bases, V lost 5 bases, and 13 bases had no gene match. The CDR3 loop spans 15 amino acids. The CDR3 sequence is CSAHKRTGGLGIQYF. The CDR3 DNA is TGCAGTGCTCATAAAAGGACAGGGGGCTTGGGGATTCAGTACTTC.

Of note for this clonotype: A read error may produce the germline difference seen at one junction end. The chain links TRBV20-1 to TRBJ2-5; the D gene is possibly TRBD1 (5 bases). The CDR3 consists of 13 residues. Germline V gives CDR1 DFQATT, CDR2 SNEGSKA (reference sequence). Here the CDR3 reads CSASTAREAPQSF. The CDR3 DNA reads as TGCAGTGCTAGCACAGCCAGGGAAGCGCCCCAGTCCTTC.

This clonotype was counted only a few times. The gene calls are TRBV6-5 and TRBJ2-3, with 14 bases lining up with TRBD2. The CDR3 has 16 residues. CDR1 and CDR2 (germline): MNHEY, SVGAGI. Germline trimming cut 2 bases from V and 5 bases from J; bases unmatched to any gene: 3. CDR3 in amino acids: CASSYATSGGGDTQYF. In nucleotides, the CDR3 is TGTGCCAGCAGTTACGCGACTAGCGGGGGGGGAGATACGCAGTATTTT.

This clonotype was detected a few times. The chain has TRBV12-3 or TRBV12-4 and TRBJ2-2; 8 nucleotides align to TRBD1. V lost 5 bases and J lost 5; bases outside the gene matches: 10. The CDR3 covers 16 residues. The CDR3 DNA is TGTGCCAGCAGTATAACCGGGACAGGCGTAACCGGGGAGCTGTTTTTT. Translated: CASSITGTGVTGELFF.

The gene calls are TRBV5-3 and TRBJ1-2; TRBD1 matches at 8 bases. TRBV5-3 falls under the ORF class, with uncertain function. The ends lost 10 bases at V and 5 bases at J; junction bases unmatched: 16. CDR3 length equals 15 residues. The CDR3 spells CACSLEGQGEYGYTF. As DNA, the CDR3 is TGTGCCTGCAGCTTGGAAGGACAGGGTGAATATGGCTACACCTTC.

This clonotype was seen many times. The chain carries TRBV15 and TRBJ2-1; 12 bases match TRBD2. The V and J ends lost 10 bases and 9 bases, in that order; junction bases with no gene match: 7. This CDR3 is 13 amino acids long. CDR1 LNHNV and CDR2 YYDKDF come from the germline V gene (reference sequence). The CDR3 DNA reads TGTGCCATTCGACTAGCGGGAGTGGCTGAGCAGTTCTTC. Translated, it gives CAIRLAGVAEQFF.

This rearrangement joins TRBV5-1 to TRBJ1-2, with 8 bases identical to TRBD1. CDR1 is SGHRS and CDR2 is YFSETQ in the germline V gene. Losses at the gene ends were 2 bases for V and 2 bases for J; bases not matched to a gene: 2. This CDR3 has 14 residues. This chain's CDR3 is CASSFGQGNYGYTF. The CDR3 DNA follows: TGCGCCAGCAGCTTCGGACAGGGAAACTATGGCTACACCTTC.

This clonotype was found many times. This sequence joins TRBV7-2 and TRBJ2-7; no clear D. Per the germline V gene, CDR1 is SGHTA and CDR2 is FQGNSA. Trimming shortened V by 1 base and J by 4 bases, and 8 bases separated the two germline ends. This CDR3 has 13 amino acids. The CDR3 nucleotides are TGTGCCAGCAGCTTAGTTCTGAATTACGAGCAGTACTTC. This gives the protein CASSLVLNYEQYF. Complete variable domain (other parts from reference TRBV7-2 and TRBJ2-7): GAGVSQSPSNKVTEKGKDVELRCDPISGHTALYWYRQSLGQGLEFLIYFQGNSAPDKSGLPSDRFSAERTGGSVSTLTIQRTQQEDSAVYLCASSLVLNYEQYFGPGTRLTVT.

This clonotype was recorded many times. The chain carries TRBV6-5 and TRBJ1-1; D is uncertain. This CDR3 is 13 amino acids long. Trimming stripped 2 bases from V and 6 bases from J, with 10 bases between. Germline V CDR1 and CDR2: MNHEY, SVGAGI. The CDR3: CASSYDVGSEAFF. In DNA form, the CDR3 reads TGTGCCAGCAGTTACGATGTAGGCTCTGAAGCTTTCTTT.

This clonotype has only a few counts. The V gene is TRBV15, the J gene TRBJ2-7, with TRBD2 matching 12 bases. CDR3 length: 14 amino acids. V was clipped by 6 bases and J by 6 bases; unmatched bases: 6. Germline CDR1 reads LNHNV; CDR2 reads YYDKDF (reference sequence). The CDR3 here is CATRPGLAGFEQYF. DNA for the CDR3: TGTGCCACCAGGCCGGGACTAGCGGGTTTCGAGCAGTACTTC.

This clonotype was observed a handful of times. The chain employs TRBV24-1 and TRBJ2-2; D may be TRBD1 (5 bases). The CDR3 contains 15 residues. CDR1 is KGHDR, CDR2 SFDVKD, per germline. Trimming cost V 4 bases and J 2 bases, with 10 bases left between them. DNA for the CDR3: TGTGCCACCAGTGAAGGGGCGGATAACACCGGGGAGCTGTTTTTT. It yields the protein CATSEGADNTGELFF.

At least ten counts were recorded for this clonotype. The CDR3 bases are TGTGCCAGCAGCCTGACAGGGGGAATTGAAGCTTTCTTT. It is translated as CASSLTGGIEAFF. The chain recombines TRBV6-2 or TRBV6-3 with TRBJ1-1; 9 bases match TRBD1. The CDR3 totals 13 residues. Losses at the gene ends were 6 bases for V and 7 bases for J; bases not matched to a gene: 6. Germline CDR1 and CDR2: MNHEY and SVGEGT.

The chain links TRBV6-5 to TRBJ2-6, with TRBD1 as a possible D gene (6 bases). Germline V lookup: CDR1 MNHEY, CDR2 SVGAGI. This CDR3 has 18 amino acids. V lost 5 bases and J lost 0, with 17 bases in between. CDR3 region: CASSPDRSVNSGANVLTF. The CDR3 nucleotides are TGTGCCAGCAGTCCCGACAGGTCCGTCAACTCTGGGGCCAACGTCCTGACTTTC.

In this sample, this clonotype turned up a few times. The chain recombines TRBV27 with TRBJ2-7; 10 nucleotides line up with TRBD2. CDR1 MNHEY and CDR2 SMNVEV come from the germline V gene (reference sequence). V gave up 6 bases and J gave up 3 bases; unmatched junction bases: 5. This CDR3 is 14 amino acids long. In nucleotides, the CDR3 is TGTGCCAGCAGCCTAGCGGGAGACCACTACGAGCAGTACTTC. Translating it yields CASSLAGDHYEQYF.

The table lists this clonotype with many counts. The V gene is TRBV19, the J gene TRBJ1-5; the D gene is possibly TRBD1 (6 bases). The germline V gene encodes CDR1 LNHDA and CDR2 SQIVND (reference sequence). V was trimmed by 10 bases and J by 2 bases, leaving 12 bases between them. The CDR3 sequence is 13 residues long. The CDR3 DNA reads TGTGCCACTAAACAGGGTGGCAATCAGCCCCAGCATTTT. Its translation is CATKQGGNQPQHF.

This clonotype has just a few counts. V usage is TRBV11-2 and J usage is TRBJ2-5; D call uncertain. CDR1 and CDR2 (germline): SGHAT, FQNNGV. Trimming took off 5 bases at V and 6 bases at J, with 16 bases between the two ends. The CDR3 is made up of 14 amino acids. CDR3 nucleotides: TGTGCCAGCAGCCCCCGGTCCTATCAGCAGACCCAGTACTTC. The encoded protein is CASSPRSYQQTQYF.

Note on this clonotype: A much bigger clone sits one base away, suggesting this may be a read error. This chain uses TRBV7-2 with TRBJ2-3, with TRBD1 matching 11 bases. Germline V CDR1 and CDR2: SGHTA, FQGNSA. The CDR3 contains 16 residues. This chain's CDR3 is CASSFGTGGRTATQYF. CDR3 bases: TGTGCCAGCAGCTTCGGGACAGGGGGGCGCACAGCTACGCAGTATTTT. Full variable domain (outside the CDR3, taken from reference TRBV7-2 and TRBJ2-3): GAGVSQSPSNKVTEKGKDVELRCDPISGHTALYWYRQSLGQGLEFLIYFQGNSAPDKSGLPSDRFSAERTGGSVSTLTIQRTQQEDSAVYLCASSFGTGGRTATQYFGPGTRLTVL.

This clonotype came up once. V is TRBV19 and J is TRBJ2-3; D is perhaps TRBD1 or TRBD2 (5 bases each). This CDR3 spans 15 amino acids. The ends were cut back, 6 bases at V and 3 bases at J, with 16 bases in the middle. The germline V gene encodes CDR1 LNHDA and CDR2 SQIVND (reference sequence). The CDR3 loop is CASRSGTRGTDTQYF. Written as DNA, the CDR3 is TGTGCCAGTAGGTCCGGGACGAGAGGGACAGATACGCAGTATTTT. Complete variable domain (other parts from reference TRBV19 and TRBJ2-3): DGGITQSPKYLFRKEGQNVTLSCEQNLNHDAMYWYRQDPGQGLRLIYYSQIVNDFQKGDIAEGYSVSREKKESFPLTVTSAQKNPTAFYLCASRSGTRGTDTQYFGPGTRLTVL.

In this sample, this clonotype turned up many times. This chain joins TRBV7-2 and TRBJ2-3; 11 bases line up with TRBD2. The CDR3 is 15 amino acids. Unmatched junction bases numbered 6, after V lost 5 bases and J lost 5 bases. The germline V gene has CDR1 SGHTA and CDR2 FQGNSA. In DNA, the CDR3 is TGTGCCAGCAGCATCTTAGCGGGGGGGGTAGATACGCAGTATTTT. Amino acids: CASSILAGGVDTQYF.

This clonotype was observed a handful of times. The V and J genes are TRBV20-1 and TRBJ2-1; 10 nucleotides agree with TRBD2. This CDR3 has 16 residues. The junction had 6 bases not matched to a gene; V was cut back by 0 bases and J by 4 bases. The V gene's germline CDR1 is DFQATT and CDR2 SNEGSKA (reference sequence). CDR3 sequence (DNA): TGCAGTGCTAGAGATCTAAGCGGGAGGGGATACAATGAGCAGTTCTTC. Its translation is CSARDLSGRGYNEQFF.

The rearrangement joins TRBV10-3 to TRBJ2-4, with TRBD1 matching 9 bases. V trimming: 8 bases; J trimming: 7 bases; junction bases outside the gene matches: 3. The CDR3 extends over 12 amino acids. In germline, CDR1 is ENHRY, CDR2 SYGVKD. The CDR3 loop reads CAIGGQGNIQYF. For the CDR3, the DNA is TGTGCCATCGGGGGACAGGGTAACATTCAGTACTTC.

In this sample, this clonotype turned up many times. The rearrangement joins TRBV7-2 to TRBJ2-3; D might be TRBD1 or TRBD2, each matching 6 bases. Germline loops: CDR1 SGHTA, CDR2 FQGNSA. The CDR3 consists of 13 residues. V lost 7 bases, J lost 6 bases, and 14 bases lay in between. The CDR3 DNA follows: TGTGCCAGCACCCTAGAGGGGGGTGATACGCAGTATTTT. Protein product: CASTLEGGDTQYF. The whole variable domain, remainder taken from reference TRBV7-2 and TRBJ2-3, is GAGVSQSPSNKVTEKGKDVELRCDPISGHTALYWYRQSLGQGLEFLIYFQGNSAPDKSGLPSDRFSAERTGGSVSTLTIQRTQQEDSAVYLCASTLEGGDTQYFGPGTRLTVL.

This clonotype was detected a few times. The rearrangement uses TRBV6-2 or TRBV6-3 and TRBJ1-5; D possibly corresponds to TRBD1 (6 bases). Looked up from germline, CDR1 is MNHEY and CDR2 is SVGEGT. Deletions cut 6 bases from V and 4 bases from J, with 16 bases between. This CDR3 region has 15 residues. The chain's CDR3 is CASSWGHLGNQPQHF. CDR3 nucleotide sequence: TGTGCCAGCAGCTGGGGACATCTTGGTAATCAGCCCCAGCATTTT.

The chain couples TRBV6-5 to TRBJ2-7; D remains ambiguous. The germline V and J ends were trimmed by 2 bases and 4 bases, with 15 bases remaining between them. The CDR3 has 15 residues. The germline V gene has CDR1 MNHEY and CDR2 SVGAGI. The DNA for the CDR3 is TGTGCCAGCAGTTACGCACAGTGGCGTCCTTACGAGCAGTACTTC. Translation: CASSYAQWRPYEQYF.

The rearrangement links TRBV6-5 to TRBJ2-5; D is possibly TRBD2 (6 bases). The CDR3 consists of 13 residues. V was shortened by 0 bases and J by 5 bases, with 7 bases between the two germline ends. Germline V lookup: CDR1 MNHEY, CDR2 SVGAGI. CDR3 DNA: TGTGCCAGCAGTTACTCAGGGAGGGAGACCCAGTACTTC. Its translation is CASSYSGRETQYF.

The chain is built from TRBV3-1 and TRBJ1-4; 7 bases align to TRBD1. This CDR3 is 14 amino acids long. The V gene end was trimmed by 3 bases and the J gene end by 4 bases; junction bases not matched to a gene: 2. Germline-derived CDR1 and CDR2 are LGHDT and YNNKEL (reference sequence). In DNA, the CDR3 is TGTGCCAGCAGCCAGACAGGGAGTAATGAAAAACTGTTTTTT. Translated, it gives CASSQTGSNEKLFF.

The V call is TRBV7-6, the J call TRBJ2-3, with D uncertain. Germline CDR1 SGHVS, CDR2 FNYEAQ. This CDR3 has 13 amino acids. V lost 1 base and J lost 7, with 9 bases in between. CDR3 loop: CASSLGGTNTQYF. DNA for the CDR3: TGTGCCAGCAGCTTAGGTGGAACAAATACGCAGTATTTT.